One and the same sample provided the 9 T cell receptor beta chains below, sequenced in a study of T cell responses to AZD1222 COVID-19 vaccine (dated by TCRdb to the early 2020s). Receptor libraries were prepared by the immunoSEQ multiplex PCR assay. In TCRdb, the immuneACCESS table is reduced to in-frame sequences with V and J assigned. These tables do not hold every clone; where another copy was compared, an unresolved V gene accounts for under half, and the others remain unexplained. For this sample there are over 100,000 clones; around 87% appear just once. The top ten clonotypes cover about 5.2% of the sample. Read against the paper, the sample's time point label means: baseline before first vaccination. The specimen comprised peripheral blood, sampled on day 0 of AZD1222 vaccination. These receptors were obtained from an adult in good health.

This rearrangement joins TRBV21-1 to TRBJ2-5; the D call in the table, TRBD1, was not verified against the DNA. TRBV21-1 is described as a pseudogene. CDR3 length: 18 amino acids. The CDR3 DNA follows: TGTGCCAGCAGCAAAGCTAGGCGGGGACAGGGACGCCAAGAGACCCAGTACTTC. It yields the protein CASSKARRGQGRQETQYF.

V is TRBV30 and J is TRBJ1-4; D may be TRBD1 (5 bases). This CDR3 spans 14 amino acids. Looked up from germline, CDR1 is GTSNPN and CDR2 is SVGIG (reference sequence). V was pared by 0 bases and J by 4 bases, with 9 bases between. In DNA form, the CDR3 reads TGTGCCTGGAGTGTGAGACAGCTTAATGAAAAACTGTTTTTT. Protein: CAWSVRQLNEKLFF.

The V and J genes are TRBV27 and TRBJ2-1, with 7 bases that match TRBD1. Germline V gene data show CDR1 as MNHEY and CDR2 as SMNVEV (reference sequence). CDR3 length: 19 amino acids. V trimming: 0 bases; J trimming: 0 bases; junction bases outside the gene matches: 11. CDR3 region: CASSLSGVRGGSSYNEQFF. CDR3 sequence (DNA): TGTGCCAGCAGTTTATCGGGGGTGAGAGGGGGCAGCTCCTACAATGAGCAGTTCTTC.

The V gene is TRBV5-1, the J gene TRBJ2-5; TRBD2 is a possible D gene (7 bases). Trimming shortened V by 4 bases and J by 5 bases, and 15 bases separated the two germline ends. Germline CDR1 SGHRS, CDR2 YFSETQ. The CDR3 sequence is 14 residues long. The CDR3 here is CASSRGASRETQYF. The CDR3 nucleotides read TGCGCCAGCAGCCGGGGGGCCTCTAGGGAGACCCAGTACTTC.

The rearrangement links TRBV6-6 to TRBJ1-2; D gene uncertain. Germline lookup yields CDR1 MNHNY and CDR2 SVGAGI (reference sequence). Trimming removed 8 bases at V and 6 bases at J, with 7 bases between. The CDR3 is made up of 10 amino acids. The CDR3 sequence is CASYDNGYTF. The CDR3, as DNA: TGTGCCAGCTACGACAATGGCTACACCTTC.

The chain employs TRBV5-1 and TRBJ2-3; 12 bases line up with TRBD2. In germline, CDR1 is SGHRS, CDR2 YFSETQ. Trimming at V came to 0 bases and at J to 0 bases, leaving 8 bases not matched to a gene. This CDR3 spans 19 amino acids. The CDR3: CASSLGLAGAGGSTDTQYF. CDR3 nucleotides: TGCGCCAGCAGCTTGGGACTAGCGGGGGCCGGAGGAAGCACAGATACGCAGTATTTT.

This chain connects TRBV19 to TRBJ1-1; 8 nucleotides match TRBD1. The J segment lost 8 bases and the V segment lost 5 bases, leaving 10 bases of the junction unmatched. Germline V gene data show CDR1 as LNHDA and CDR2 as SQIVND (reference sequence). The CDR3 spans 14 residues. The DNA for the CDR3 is TGTGCCAGTAGTTCTCTGGACAGGGTTAAGGAAGCTTTCTTT. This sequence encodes CASSSLDRVKEAFF. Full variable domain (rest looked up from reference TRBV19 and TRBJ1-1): DGGITQSPKYLFRKEGQNVTLSCEQNLNHDAMYWYRQDPGQGLRLIYYSQIVNDFQKGDIAEGYSVSREKKESFPLTVTSAQKNPTAFYLCASSSLDRVKEAFFGQGTRLTVV.

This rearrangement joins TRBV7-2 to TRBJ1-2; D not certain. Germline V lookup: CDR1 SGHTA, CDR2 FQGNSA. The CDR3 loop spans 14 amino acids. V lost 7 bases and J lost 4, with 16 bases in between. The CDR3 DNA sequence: TGTGCCAGCATCCGACCGTATTCGGGCTATGGCTACACCTTC. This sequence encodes CASIRPYSGYGYTF.

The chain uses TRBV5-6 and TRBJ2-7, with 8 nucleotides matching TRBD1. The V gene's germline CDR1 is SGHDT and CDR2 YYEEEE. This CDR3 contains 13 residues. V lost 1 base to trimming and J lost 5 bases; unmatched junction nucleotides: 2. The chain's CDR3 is CASSLFRGHEQYF. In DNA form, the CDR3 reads TGTGCCAGCAGCTTGTTCAGGGGGCACGAGCAGTACTTC.